This T cell receptor (beta chain) was identified during a study of T cells in localized non-small cell lung cancer. CDR3 length: 13 residues. V lost 6 bases, J lost 1 base, and 0 bases stayed unmatched. Germline assignment: CDR1 SGHTA and CDR2 FQGNSA. Profiling relied on immunoSEQ multiplex PCR, and the TCRdb table lists in-frame clones only, not all of them. Of tens of thousands of clones detected, 70% to 90% appear once; the ten largest clones hold roughly 23%. The chain is built from TRBV7-2 and TRBJ1-5, with 7 nucleotides matching TRBD1. This TCR was sampled from a man between 35 and 75 years old with stage II squamous cell lung carcinoma. The sample was PBMCs, taken before any cancer treatment. Here the CDR3 reads CASRGQSNQPQHF. In DNA, the CDR3 is TGTGCCAGCAGGGGACAGAGCAATCAGCCCCAGCATTTT. Looking up the rest from reference TRBV7-2 and TRBJ1-5 gives the full variable domain: GAGVSQSPSNKVTEKGKDVELRCDPISGHTALYWYRQSLGQGLEFLIYFQGNSAPDKSGLPSDRFSAERTGGSVSTLTIQRTQQEDSAVYLCASRGQSNQPQHFGDGTRLSIL.